The T cell receptor (beta chain) described here comes from a study of regulatory T cells in long-lasting Graves disease. Germline trimming cut 6 bases from V and 4 bases from J; bases unmatched to any gene: 23. CDR3 length equals 20 residues. Germline V gives CDR1 MDHEN, CDR2 SYDVKM. Assembly of TCR beta libraries relied on iRepertoire HTBI primers together with Arm-PCR of CDR3 regions. TCRdb reprocessed the multiplex PCR reads via MiXCR and lists one record per CDR3 protein. This table has 620,000 or so distinct CDR3 sequences, about 15% appearing once. Indicated time point: newly diagnosed GD, antithyroid drugs for less than 3 months. With RNA extracted from PBMCs as input, the TCR library was made. This clonotype was detected many times. The data were also submitted as part of a second study, on T cells in Graves' hyperthyroidism and ophthalmopathy.

The rearrangement links TRBV28 to TRBJ1-5, with TRBD1 identical over 8 bases. This receptor was taken from a woman between 25 and 40 years old with Graves disease. Sequencing used peripheral blood mononuclear cells (PBMCs), obtained at new diagnosis, from a patient treated with antithyroid drugs. CDR3 sequence reads: CASSPEIGQGQYHWNQPQHF. CDR3 DNA sequence: TGTGCCAGCAGCCCTGAAATTGGACAGGGTCAGTATCATTGGAATCAGCCCCAGCATTTT.